This TCR beta chain originates from a study of T cell repertoires in ileal Crohn's disease (dated by TCRdb to between 2019 and 2020). Background for the entire study: The median duration of disease was 7.5 to 9.5 years, and at the time of surgery 35% of patients were active smokers. Postoperative therapy was given to about half of the patients, with thiopurines administered to about a dozen patients and anti-TNF agents administered to 15 to 20 patients. The study ran alongside a multicentre cohort designed to identify predictors of early endoscopic recurrence after ileocolonic resection. Surgery was performed for a complication in all patients, with stricturing disease in about 60% and penetrating disease in approximately 40%. TCR repertoire analysis was done in some 55 Crohn's disease patients from a prospective multicentre cohort. A Rutgeerts score above i0 was used to define endoscopic postoperative recurrence. A total of around 150 mucosal samples from approximately 60 patients were sequenced, with samples obtained at several locations on the surgical specimen and at postoperative endoscopy.

Study-wide findings and limitations: Higher high-frequency clone percentages at surgery were associated with endoscopic recurrence; all patients with clonality above 26.8% (18/57) had recurrence. Mucosal CD4 and CD8 T cells were sorted and sequenced only in a subgroup of patients, whose size was not stated. Patients who were active smokers at surgery had a significantly higher proportion of clonal expansions than non-smokers (roughly 24% vs 19%, p=0.02). Compared with CD4 T cells, sorted CD8 T cells held more high-frequency clones, which suggests that the mucosal expansions were mostly CD8.

Relative to germline, V is 4 bases shorter and J is 0 bases shorter, with 10 bases between their ends. Its CDR3 holds 15 amino acids, cysteine through phenylalanine. Only the CDR3 portion is preserved as DNA: 45 bases, with reading frame beginning at the first base. CDR1 and CDR2 were assigned from the germline V gene as MGHRA and YSYEKL. Turning to this clone: What this receptor recognizes is not known. One base away there is no much larger clone; base qualities are not given.

To be eligible, patients had to be adults with ileal or ileocolonic Crohn's disease and an indication for ileocolonic resection. Whole ileal mucosal biopsies were stored frozen at -80°C before DNA extraction. A TRizol-based method was used to extract genomic DNA from the frozen whole biopsies, and the DNA was quantified with a NanoDrop 2000 spectrophotometer. Roughly 500 nanograms of biopsy DNA per sample were submitted for commercial TCRB immunosequencing. A two-step, amplification bias-controlled multiplex PCR was used by Adaptive Biotechnology to amplify CDR3 regions from genomic DNA. Primers covering every V and J gene segment were used in the first PCR, while barcodes and Illumina adapters were added in the second PCR. CDR3 libraries were sequenced using an Illumina instrument. In the authors' own workflow: The analysis drew on both the pipelines supplied by the vendor and custom analysis of the raw data in R/Bioconductor running R version 3.3.0. Clonality, ranging from 0 to 1, was calculated as the inverse of the normalised Shannon entropy of all productive clones. High-frequency clones were defined as the repertoire share of the top 100 clones, retaining only clones passing a 95% confidence test. Overlap between samples was measured with the Morisita-Horn index, while repertoire diversity was measured with the Simpson index. As stored in TCRdb, this immuneACCESS dataset retains in-frame rearrangements with V and J assigned. A fraction of the clones does not appear; measured against another copy, unresolved V genes explain less than half of the discrepancy, and the remainder lacks a known reason. The V and J calls and clone size were taken over from that table, and D and trimming were inferred from the DNA. The sample table holds about 3,800 clones, of which about 86% were seen once. The top ten clones comprise 5.5% to 8.5% of the sample.

Recombination connected TRBV4-1 to TRBJ2-1; the D gene identity is not certain. The source of this sequence is an adult with Crohn's disease. Sequencing was done on a sample of ileal tissue. The sequence in DNA is TGCGCCAGCAGCCTTGCGGAGAGCTCCTACAATGAGCAGTTCTTC. This encodes CASSLAESSYNEQFF.